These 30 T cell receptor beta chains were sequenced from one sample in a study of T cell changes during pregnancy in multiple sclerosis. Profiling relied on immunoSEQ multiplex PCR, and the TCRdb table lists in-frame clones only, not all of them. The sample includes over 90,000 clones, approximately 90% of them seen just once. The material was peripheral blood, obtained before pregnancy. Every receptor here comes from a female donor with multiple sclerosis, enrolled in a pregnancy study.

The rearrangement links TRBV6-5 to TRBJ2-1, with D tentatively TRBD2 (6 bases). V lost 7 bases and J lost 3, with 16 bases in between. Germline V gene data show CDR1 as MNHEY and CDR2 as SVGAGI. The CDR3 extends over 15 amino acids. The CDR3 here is CASTTGTGIYNEQFF. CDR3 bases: TGTGCCAGCACCACCGGGACTGGGATCTACAATGAGCAGTTCTTC.

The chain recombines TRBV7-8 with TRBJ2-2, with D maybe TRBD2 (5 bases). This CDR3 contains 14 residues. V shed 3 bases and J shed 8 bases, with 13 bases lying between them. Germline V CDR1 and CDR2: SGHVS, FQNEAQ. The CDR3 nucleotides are TGTGCCAGCAGCTTGGCCCCCGGGGTAGGGGAGCTGTTTTTT. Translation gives CASSLAPGVGELFF.

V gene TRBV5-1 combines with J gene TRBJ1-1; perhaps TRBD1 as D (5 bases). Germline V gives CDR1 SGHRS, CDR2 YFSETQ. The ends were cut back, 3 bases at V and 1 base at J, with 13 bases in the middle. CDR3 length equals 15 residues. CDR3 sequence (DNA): TGCGCCAGCAGCTCTCCAGGGCGCACGAACACTGAAGCTTTCTTT. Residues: CASSSPGRTNTEAFF.

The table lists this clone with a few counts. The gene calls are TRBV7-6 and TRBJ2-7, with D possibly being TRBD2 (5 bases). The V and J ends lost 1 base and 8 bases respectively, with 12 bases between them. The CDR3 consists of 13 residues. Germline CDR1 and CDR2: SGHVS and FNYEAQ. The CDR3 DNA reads TGTGCCAGCAGCTTAGACCTAGCAGCTAAGCAGTACTTC. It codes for CASSLDLAAKQYF.

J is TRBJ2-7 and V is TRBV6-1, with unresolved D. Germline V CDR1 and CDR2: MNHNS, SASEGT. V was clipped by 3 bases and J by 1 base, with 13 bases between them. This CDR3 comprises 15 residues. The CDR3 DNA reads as TGTGCCAGCAGTGATCCCCCGTTAATGTCCTACGAGCAGTACTTC. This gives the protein CASSDPPLMSYEQYF.

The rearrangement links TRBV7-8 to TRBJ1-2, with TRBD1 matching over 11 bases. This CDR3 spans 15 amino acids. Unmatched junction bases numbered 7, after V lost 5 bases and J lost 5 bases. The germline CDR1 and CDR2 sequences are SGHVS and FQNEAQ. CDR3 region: CASSPGQGVAYGYTF. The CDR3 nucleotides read TGTGCCAGCAGCCCGGGACAGGGGGTAGCTTATGGCTACACCTTC. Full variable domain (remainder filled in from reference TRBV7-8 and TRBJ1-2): GAGVSQSPRYKVAKRGQDVALRCDPISGHVSLFWYQQALGQGPEFLTYFQNEAQLDKSGLPSDRFFAERPEGSVSTLKIQRTQQEDSAVYLCASSPGQGVAYGYTFGSGTRLTVV.

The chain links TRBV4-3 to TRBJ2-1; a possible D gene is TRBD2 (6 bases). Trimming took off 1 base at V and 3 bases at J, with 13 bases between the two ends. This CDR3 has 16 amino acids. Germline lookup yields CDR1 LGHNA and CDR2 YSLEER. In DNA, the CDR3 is TGCGCCAGCAGCCAAGCCCGATTGACTAGCTACAATGAGCAGTTCTTC. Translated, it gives CASSQARLTSYNEQFF.

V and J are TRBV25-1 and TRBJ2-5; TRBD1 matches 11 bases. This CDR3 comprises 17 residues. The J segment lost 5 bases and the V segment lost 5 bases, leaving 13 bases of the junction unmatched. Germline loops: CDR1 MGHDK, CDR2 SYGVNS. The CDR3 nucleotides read TGTGCCAGCAGTCCTGTATTCGGGACAGGGGGTCAGGAGACCCAGTACTTC. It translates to CASSPVFGTGGQETQYF. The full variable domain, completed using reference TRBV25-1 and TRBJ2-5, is EADIYQTPRYLVIGTGKKITLECSQTMGHDKMYWYQQDPGMELHLIHYSYGVNSTEKGDLSSESTVSRIRTEHFPLTLESARPSHTSQYLCASSPVFGTGGQETQYFGPGTRLLVL.

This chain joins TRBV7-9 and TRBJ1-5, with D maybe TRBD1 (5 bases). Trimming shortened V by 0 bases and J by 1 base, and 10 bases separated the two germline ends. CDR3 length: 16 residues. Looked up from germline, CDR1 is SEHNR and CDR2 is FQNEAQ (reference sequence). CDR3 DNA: TGTGCCAGCAGCTTAGCCCAGGGAAGAAGCAATCAGCCCCAGCATTTT. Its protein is CASSLAQGRSNQPQHF.

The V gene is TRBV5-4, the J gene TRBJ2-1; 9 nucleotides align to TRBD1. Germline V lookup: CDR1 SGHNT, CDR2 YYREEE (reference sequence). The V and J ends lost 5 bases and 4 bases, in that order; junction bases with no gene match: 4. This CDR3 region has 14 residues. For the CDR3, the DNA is TGTGCCAGCAGTACAGGGGGCAGTTACAATGAGCAGTTCTTC. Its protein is CASSTGGSYNEQFF.

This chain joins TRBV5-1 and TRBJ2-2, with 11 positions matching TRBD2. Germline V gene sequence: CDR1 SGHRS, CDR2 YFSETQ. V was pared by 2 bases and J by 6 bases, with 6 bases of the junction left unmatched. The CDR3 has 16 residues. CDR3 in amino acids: CASSFLAGGSSGELFF. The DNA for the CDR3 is TGCGCCAGCAGCTTTTTAGCGGGAGGGAGCTCCGGGGAGCTGTTTTTT.

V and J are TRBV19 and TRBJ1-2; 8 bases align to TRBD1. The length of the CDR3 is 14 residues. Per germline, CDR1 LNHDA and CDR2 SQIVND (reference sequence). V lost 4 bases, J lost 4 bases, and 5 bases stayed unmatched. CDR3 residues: CASSTMDRAYGYTF. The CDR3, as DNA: TGTGCCAGTAGTACCATGGACAGGGCCTATGGCTACACCTTC.

CDR3 residues: CASSASGETQYF. DNA for the CDR3: TGTGCCAGCAGCGCGTCGGGAGAGACCCAGTACTTC. V and J are TRBV9 and TRBJ2-5; no definite D call. Germline V gives CDR1 SGDLS, CDR2 YYNGEE. V was clipped by 3 bases and J by 4 bases, with 7 bases between them. The CDR3 covers 12 residues.

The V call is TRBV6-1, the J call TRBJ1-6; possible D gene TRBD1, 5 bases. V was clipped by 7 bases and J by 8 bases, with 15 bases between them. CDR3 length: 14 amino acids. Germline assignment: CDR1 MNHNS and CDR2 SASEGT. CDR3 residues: CASTGAGYYSPLHF. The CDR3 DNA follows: TGTGCCAGCACGGGAGCAGGGTACTATTCACCCCTCCACTTT.

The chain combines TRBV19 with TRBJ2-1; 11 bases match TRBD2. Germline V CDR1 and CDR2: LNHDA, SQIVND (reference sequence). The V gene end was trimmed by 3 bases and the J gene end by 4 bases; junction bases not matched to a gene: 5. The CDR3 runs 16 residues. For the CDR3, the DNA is TGTGCCAGTAGTATCTTCCGGACTAGCGGGTACAATGAGCAGTTCTTC. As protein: CASSIFRTSGYNEQFF.

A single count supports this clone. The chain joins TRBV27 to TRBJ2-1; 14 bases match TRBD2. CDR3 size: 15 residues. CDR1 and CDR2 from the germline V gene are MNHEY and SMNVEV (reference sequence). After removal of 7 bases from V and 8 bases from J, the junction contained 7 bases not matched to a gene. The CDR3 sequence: CASTEVGLAGDEQFF. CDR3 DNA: TGTGCCAGCACTGAGGTGGGACTAGCGGGGGATGAGCAGTTCTTC.

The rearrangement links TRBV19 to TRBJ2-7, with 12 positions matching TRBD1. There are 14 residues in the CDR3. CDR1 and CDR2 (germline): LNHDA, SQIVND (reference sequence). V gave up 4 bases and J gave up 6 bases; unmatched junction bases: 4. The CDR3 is CASSTGTGGFEQYF. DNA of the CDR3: TGTGCCAGTAGTACCGGGACAGGGGGCTTCGAGCAGTACTTC.

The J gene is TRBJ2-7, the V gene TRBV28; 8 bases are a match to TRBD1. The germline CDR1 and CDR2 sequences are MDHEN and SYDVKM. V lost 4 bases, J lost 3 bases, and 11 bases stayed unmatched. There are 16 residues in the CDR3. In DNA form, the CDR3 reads TGTGCCAGCAGTTCCGACAGGGGATCAGGGGTCTACGAGCAGTACTTC. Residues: CASSSDRGSGVYEQYF.

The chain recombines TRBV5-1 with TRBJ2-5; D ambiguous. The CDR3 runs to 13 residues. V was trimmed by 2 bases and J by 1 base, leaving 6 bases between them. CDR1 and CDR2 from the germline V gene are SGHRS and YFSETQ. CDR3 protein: CASSLGGQETQYF. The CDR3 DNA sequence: TGCGCCAGCAGCTTAGGCGGCCAAGAGACCCAGTACTTC.

This chain's CDR3 is CASSLAFSGNEQFF. The CDR3 nucleotides are TGTGCCAGCAGCTTAGCGTTTAGCGGGAATGAGCAGTTCTTC. The chain is built from TRBV7-9 and TRBJ2-1; 7 bases line up with TRBD2. The CDR3 contains 14 residues. The ends lost 0 bases at V and 7 bases at J; junction bases unmatched: 3. Per the germline V gene, CDR1 is SEHNR and CDR2 is FQNEAQ (reference sequence).

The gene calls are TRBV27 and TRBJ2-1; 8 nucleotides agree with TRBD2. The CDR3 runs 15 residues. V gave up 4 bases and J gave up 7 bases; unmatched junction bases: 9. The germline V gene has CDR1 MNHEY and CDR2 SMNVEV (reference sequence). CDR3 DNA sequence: TGTGCCAGCAGTTATACGGGAGGGCCCTGGAATGAGCAGTTCTTC. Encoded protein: CASSYTGGPWNEQFF.

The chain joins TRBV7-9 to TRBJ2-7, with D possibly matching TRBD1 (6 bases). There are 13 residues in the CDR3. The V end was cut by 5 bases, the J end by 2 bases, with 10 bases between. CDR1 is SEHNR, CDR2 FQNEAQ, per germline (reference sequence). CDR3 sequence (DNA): TGTGCCAGCAGCCCGACAGGAGCCTACGAGCAGTACTTC. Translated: CASSPTGAYEQYF.

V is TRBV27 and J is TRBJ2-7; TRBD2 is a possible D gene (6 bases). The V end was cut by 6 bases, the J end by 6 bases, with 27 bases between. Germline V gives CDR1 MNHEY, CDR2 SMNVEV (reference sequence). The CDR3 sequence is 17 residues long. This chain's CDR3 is CASSFGGSTASSGEQYF. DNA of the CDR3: TGTGCCAGCAGCTTCGGGGGTTCGACAGCCTCCTCTGGCGAGCAGTACTTC.

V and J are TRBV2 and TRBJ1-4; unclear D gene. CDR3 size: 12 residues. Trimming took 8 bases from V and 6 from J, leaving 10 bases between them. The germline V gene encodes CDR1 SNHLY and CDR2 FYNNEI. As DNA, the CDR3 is TGTGCCAGCCGAGATATCGATGAAAAACTGTTTTTT. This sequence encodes CASRDIDEKLFF.

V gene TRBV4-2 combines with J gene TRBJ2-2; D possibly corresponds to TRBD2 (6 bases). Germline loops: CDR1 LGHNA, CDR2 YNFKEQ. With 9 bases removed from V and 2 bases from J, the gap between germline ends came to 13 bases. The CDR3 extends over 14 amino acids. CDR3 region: CASDPGLNTGELFF. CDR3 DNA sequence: TGTGCCAGTGATCCGGGACTCAACACCGGGGAGCTGTTTTTT.

The DNA of the CDR3 is TGTGCCAGCAGCTTGGCAGCGGGGGAGCAGTTCTTC. Amino acid sequence: CASSLAAGEQFF. The J gene is TRBJ2-1, the V gene TRBV5-5, with 7 bases identical to TRBD2. Germline CDR1 and CDR2: SGHKS and YYEKEE (reference sequence). The trim removed 0 bases at V and 10 bases at J, leaving 1 base unmatched. The CDR3 runs 12 residues.

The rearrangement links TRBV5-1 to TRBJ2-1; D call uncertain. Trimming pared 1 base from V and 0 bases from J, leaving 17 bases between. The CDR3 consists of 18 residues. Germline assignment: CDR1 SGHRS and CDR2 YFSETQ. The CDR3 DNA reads TGCGCCAGCAGCTTGATTAGCTCTGAAACCTTCTCCTACAATGAGCAGTTCTTC. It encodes CASSLISSETFSYNEQFF.

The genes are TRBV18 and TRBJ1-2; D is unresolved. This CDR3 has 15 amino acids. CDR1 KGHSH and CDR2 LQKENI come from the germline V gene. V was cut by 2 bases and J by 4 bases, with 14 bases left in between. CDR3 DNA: TGTGCCAGCTCACCAGGAGACGCTCGGGGCTATGGCTACACCTTC. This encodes CASSPGDARGYGYTF. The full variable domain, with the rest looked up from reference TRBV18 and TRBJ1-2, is NAGVMQNPRHLVRRRGQEARLRCSPMKGHSHVYWYRQLPEEGLKFMVYLQKENIIDESGMPKERFSAEFPKEGPSILRIQQVVRGDSAAYFCASSPGDARGYGYTFGSGTRLTVV.

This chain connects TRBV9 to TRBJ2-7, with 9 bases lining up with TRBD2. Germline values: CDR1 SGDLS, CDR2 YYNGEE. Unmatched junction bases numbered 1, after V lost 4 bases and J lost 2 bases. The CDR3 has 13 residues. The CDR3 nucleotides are TGTGCCAGCAGCCCTAGCGGGACCTACGAGCAGTACTTC. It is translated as CASSPSGTYEQYF.

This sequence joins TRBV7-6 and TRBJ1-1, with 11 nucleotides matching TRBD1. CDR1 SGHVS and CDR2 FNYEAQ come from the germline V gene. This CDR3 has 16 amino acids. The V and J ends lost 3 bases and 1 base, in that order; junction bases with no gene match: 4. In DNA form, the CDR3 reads TGTGCCAGCAGCTTTGGACAGGGGGCACCGAACACTGAAGCTTTCTTT. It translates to CASSFGQGAPNTEAFF.